The following is a T cell receptor beta chain sequence with its context. Its antigen remains unidentified. The record originates from a study of T cell responses to AZD1222 COVID-19 vaccine. Overall study results and limits: As reported, nearly half of all spike-specific TCRs target variant regions that are unmutated. The donor group comprised mostly white British people and more females; the analysis possibly underestimated clonal diversity. Spike was spanned by vaccine-associated CD4 TCRs, which were dominant at 160-218 and 743-854.

The analysis combined second doses at about 4 or about 12 weeks. Assay used: immunoSEQ multiplex PCR; TCRdb lists only in-frame clones, some missing. The profile covers roughly 80,000 clones, with approximately 90% appearing a single time and more than 2.5% taken by the ten largest. Germline values: CDR1 SGHNT, CDR2 YYREEE (reference sequence). CDR3 length: 18 residues. With V trimmed by 0 bases and J by 6 bases, 13 bases remained unmatched. The TCR comes from an adult who received the AZD1222 COVID-19 vaccine. V is TRBV5-4 and J is TRBJ2-2; the match to TRBD2 covers 8 bases. Sequencing was performed on peripheral blood, taken 28 days after the second AZD1222 dose. CDR3 protein: CASSLAGGLAVAAGELFF. The CDR3 bases are TGTGCCAGCAGCTTGGCCGGAGGACTAGCAGTAGCCGCCGGGGAGCTGTTTTTT.